The clone carrying this TCR beta chain was seen repeatedly, ten times or more. Antigen unknown. This sample stems from a study of T cell repertoires in cytomegalovirus infection. Study-level information: Public TCR beta signatures marked donors with CMV infection and the matching HLA.

Overall study findings and caveats: In two of eight donors, the top clonotype was HLA-C-restricted CMV-specific.

MiXCR was run by TCRdb on the reads, yielding one entry per CDR3 protein. The data hold about 770,000 distinct CDR3 sequences, with approximately 32% observed a single time. The V gene lost 4 bases and the J gene lost 1 base, with 13 bases spanning the gap. The CDR3 length is 15 residues. The sequencing used cultured CD8+ T cells from PBMCs, collected from culture after CMV antigen stimulation. The receptor comes from a human donor in good health (CMV status not recorded). Some clones in this sample may be carry-over from other donors' samples. The chain has TRBV12-3 or TRBV12-4 and TRBJ1-1; D not resolved. The CDR3 protein is CASSYRIFKNTEAFF. In DNA form, the CDR3 reads TGTGCCAGCAGTTACCGCATCTTCAAGAACACTGAAGCTTTCTTT.